One sample yielded the 27 T cell receptor beta chains listed below, sequenced in a study of a mutant IDH1 vaccine in newly diagnosed glioma. As for time point: baseline, week 1 (first vaccination visit). Treatment: pre-vaccination baseline after standard-of-care therapy. Data came from immunoSEQ multiplex PCR; TCRdb stores just in-frame clones and leaves some out. Among about 92,000 clones listed, 80% were seen once. Source: PBMCs, taken from a glioma patient treated with radiotherapy, temozolomide or both. These TCRs come from a man in his forties with glioma.

This chain joins TRBV5-6 and TRBJ1-2; maybe TRBD1 (6 bases). The germline CDR1 and CDR2 sequences are SGHDT and YYEEEE. There are 13 residues in the CDR3. Trimming removed 3 bases at V and 8 bases at J, with 14 bases between. The CDR3 coding sequence is TGTGCCAGCAGCTCGGTCGCGGGGGGCGGCTACACCTTC. It is translated as CASSSVAGGGYTF.

The chain carries TRBV19 and TRBJ2-4; 11 bases are shared with TRBD2. This CDR3 has 17 residues. CDR1 LNHDA and CDR2 SQIVND come from the germline V gene (reference sequence). V shed 8 bases and J 0 bases; nucleotides not matched to a gene: 9. DNA for the CDR3: TGTGCCAGTGGGACACCGGGACTAGCGGAAGCCAAAAACATTCAGTACTTC. Residues: CASGTPGLAEAKNIQYF.

This clone was detected only once. J is TRBJ1-4 and V is TRBV5-1; no firm D call. The CDR3 has 13 amino acids. V lost 4 bases to trimming and J lost 3 bases, with 7 bases between them. CDR1 SGHRS and CDR2 YFSETQ come from the germline V gene. DNA of the CDR3: TGCGCCAGCAGCGCCGGATCTAATGAAAAACTGTTTTTT. This codes for CASSAGSNEKLFF.

Comment on this clone: The same CDR3 is also encoded by other DNA sequences in this sample. The chain employs TRBV6-1 and TRBJ1-2; no firm D call. CDR1 and CDR2 from the germline V gene are MNHNS and SASEGT. The V and J ends lost 8 bases and 3 bases respectively, with 7 bases between them. The CDR3 consists of 11 residues. CDR3 DNA sequence: TGTGCCAGCGTCCGGGACTATGGCTACACCTTC. It is translated as CASVRDYGYTF.

V is TRBV11-2 and J is TRBJ2-1; D is unresolved. This CDR3 spans 11 amino acids. Looked up from germline, CDR1 is SGHAT and CDR2 is FQNNGV. Trimming shortened V by 5 bases and J by 13 bases, and 12 bases separated the two germline ends. CDR3 nucleotides: TGTGCCAGCAGCCGTAGTTCAGTCCAGTTCTTC. Residues: CASSRSSVQFF.

The V gene is TRBV19, the J gene TRBJ2-1, with 9 bases identical to TRBD1. CDR1 LNHDA and CDR2 SQIVND come from the germline V gene (reference sequence). This CDR3 is 17 amino acids long. With V trimmed by 7 bases and J by 6 bases, 16 bases remained unmatched. CDR3 sequence: CASTIGGGQGIVNEQFF. The CDR3 nucleotides are TGTGCCAGTACCATCGGAGGAGGACAGGGGATCGTCAATGAGCAGTTCTTC.

This CDR3 reads CASSLVLSGEQFF. CDR3 coding DNA: TGTGCCAGCAGCTTAGTTTTGTCGGGTGAGCAGTTCTTC. The V and J genes are TRBV7-8 and TRBJ2-1; D unresolved. Germline V gene lookup returns CDR1 SGHVS and CDR2 FQNEAQ. The CDR3 is made up of 13 amino acids. V shed 1 base and J shed 9 bases, with 10 bases lying between them.

The chain is built from TRBV5-1 and TRBJ2-7; 12 positions agree with TRBD2. With V trimmed by 5 bases and J by 4 bases, 10 bases remained unmatched. The CDR3 has 16 residues. Germline CDR1 SGHRS, CDR2 YFSETQ. The CDR3: CASRPGPTSGSYEQYF. The DNA of the CDR3 is TGCGCCAGCAGGCCCGGACCGACTAGCGGGAGTTACGAGCAGTACTTC.

A few counts support this clone. The chain uses TRBV6-5 and TRBJ1-1; 7 bases are shared with TRBD1. Trimming took 4 bases from V and 4 from J; bases not matched to a gene: 9. This CDR3 has 15 amino acids. In germline, CDR1 is MNHEY, CDR2 SVGAGI. The CDR3 region has the DNA TGTGCCAGCAGTTTCCCAGGGGGGGGTGGCACTGAAGCTTTCTTT. The encoded protein is CASSFPGGGGTEAFF.

The chain couples TRBV10-3 to TRBJ1-2; 7 positions match TRBD1. This CDR3 is 14 amino acids long. Germline loops: CDR1 ENHRY, CDR2 SYGVKD. Trimming took 8 bases from V and 3 from J; bases not matched to a gene: 9. The DNA of the CDR3 is TGTGCCATCGGCGTAGGGGGCGCGGACTATGGCTACACCTTC. This encodes CAIGVGGADYGYTF.

V usage is TRBV4-2 and J usage is TRBJ1-5, with D possibly being TRBD1 (6 bases). CDR3 length: 14 amino acids. Trimming shortened V by 6 bases and J by 3 bases, and 12 bases separated the two germline ends. Germline CDR1 and CDR2: LGHNA and YNFKEQ. The CDR3 region has the DNA TGTGCCAGCAGACCCACAGGGAACAATCAGCCCCAGCATTTT. It codes for CASRPTGNNQPQHF.

J is TRBJ1-1 and V is TRBV7-9; 7 nucleotides match TRBD1. CDR3 length: 14 amino acids. Germline CDR1 SEHNR, CDR2 FQNEAQ (reference sequence). V gave up 5 bases and J gave up 10 bases; unmatched junction bases: 13. The CDR3 region has the DNA TGTGCCAGCAGCCCCGAGGGGGCCGGGTCGCGAGCTTTCTTT. This sequence encodes CASSPEGAGSRAFF.

As for this clone: Its ends do not fully match the called genes, so a read error is possible. The rearrangement links TRBV5-1 to TRBJ2-2; D possibly corresponds to TRBD1 (5 bases). This CDR3 has 14 amino acids. Germline loops: CDR1 SGHRS, CDR2 YFSETQ. CDR3 nucleotide sequence: TGCGCCAGCAACTTGGGGCAAAACACCGGGGAGCTGTTTTTT. It codes for CASNLGQNTGELFF.

This chain uses TRBV4-3 with TRBJ2-3; no reliable D call. Trimming pared 3 bases from V and 6 bases from J, leaving 10 bases between. Looked up from germline, CDR1 is LGHNA and CDR2 is YSLEER. This CDR3 comprises 13 residues. CDR3 residues: CASSHPKADTQYF. For the CDR3, the DNA is TGCGCCAGCAGCCACCCGAAGGCTGATACGCAGTATTTT.

The chain uses TRBV5-6 and TRBJ2-1; TRBD2 is a possible D gene (6 bases). CDR1 is SGHDT, CDR2 YYEEEE, per germline. This CDR3 spans 14 amino acids. V was cut by 3 bases and J by 7 bases, with 14 bases left in between. The CDR3 DNA reads as TGTGCCAGCAGCTCCCGGGAGTTTAGGAATGAGCAGTTCTTC. It yields the protein CASSSREFRNEQFF.

This clone is a singleton in its sample. This chain links TRBV19 with TRBJ2-1; 7 bases agree with TRBD2. CDR1 LNHDA and CDR2 SQIVND come from the germline V gene (reference sequence). The J segment lost 4 bases and the V segment lost 5 bases, leaving 8 bases of the junction unmatched. The length of the CDR3 is 15 residues. The CDR3 region has the DNA TGTGCCAGTAGTCTACGGGGGGTAGGGTACAATGAGCAGTTCTTC. It translates to CASSLRGVGYNEQFF. Complete variable domain (other parts from reference TRBV19 and TRBJ2-1): DGGITQSPKYLFRKEGQNVTLSCEQNLNHDAMYWYRQDPGQGLRLIYYSQIVNDFQKGDIAEGYSVSREKKESFPLTVTSAQKNPTAFYLCASSLRGVGYNEQFFGPGTRLTVL.

The V and J genes are TRBV18 and TRBJ1-5; D remains ambiguous. The V end lost 3 bases, the J end lost 1 base, and 7 bases lay between the germline ends. Germline lookup yields CDR1 KGHSH and CDR2 LQKENI. The CDR3 extends over 14 amino acids. The CDR3 region is CASSPGVSNQPQHF. In nucleotides, the CDR3 is TGTGCCAGCTCACCCGGGGTAAGCAATCAGCCCCAGCATTTT.

The gene calls are TRBV6-5 and TRBJ2-7; unclear D gene. Germline CDR1 MNHEY, CDR2 SVGAGI. V was pared by 8 bases and J by 0 bases, with 14 bases between. The CDR3 spans 14 residues. In nucleotides, the CDR3 is TGTGCCAGCCGGGTGACTCGCCGCTCCTACGAGCAGTACTTC. This encodes CASRVTRRSYEQYF.

In this sample, this clone turned up once. The V gene is TRBV4-2, the J gene TRBJ1-5, with D possibly being TRBD1 (5 bases). Trimming took 0 bases from V and 5 from J, leaving 17 bases between them. CDR1 and CDR2 from the germline V gene are LGHNA and YNFKEQ. The length of the CDR3 is 17 residues. CDR3: CASSQDGSRQGDQPQHF. The CDR3 DNA is TGTGCCAGCAGCCAAGATGGTTCGAGGCAGGGAGATCAGCCCCAGCATTTT.

The chain uses TRBV5-6 and TRBJ1-2; the D gene is possibly TRBD1 (6 bases). Trimming cost V 1 base and J 5 bases, with 15 bases left between them. Germline V gene sequence: CDR1 SGHDT, CDR2 YYEEEE. The CDR3 runs to 15 residues. The CDR3 coding sequence is TGTGCCAGCAGCTTGAAAGACAGGCGGACGTATGGCTACACCTTC. This encodes CASSLKDRRTYGYTF.

This clone was detected only a few times. This chain joins TRBV19 and TRBJ1-1; D unresolved. This CDR3 is built from 13 residues. Germline CDR1 reads LNHDA; CDR2 reads SQIVND (reference sequence). V lost 5 bases, J lost 0 bases, and 7 bases lay in between. The CDR3 region is CASSSFLNTEAFF. CDR3 coding DNA: TGTGCCAGTAGTTCCTTTTTGAACACTGAAGCTTTCTTT.

The V gene is TRBV6-5, the J gene TRBJ1-2; TRBD1 matches at 7 bases. Germline V CDR1 and CDR2: MNHEY, SVGAGI. The J segment lost 6 bases and the V segment lost 5 bases, leaving 12 bases of the junction unmatched. CDR3 length: 15 residues. The CDR3 nucleotides are TGTGCCAGCAGTGACTGGACAGGTGAACTAAATGGCTACACCTTC. This sequence encodes CASSDWTGELNGYTF.

This chain joins TRBV6-6 and TRBJ2-2; 10 bases are shared with TRBD2. The CDR3 totals 16 residues. V gave up 4 bases and J gave up 4 bases; unmatched junction bases: 6. Looked up from germline, CDR1 is MNHNY and CDR2 is SVGAGI (reference sequence). The CDR3 loop reads CASSFGLAAATGELFF. CDR3 in DNA: TGTGCCAGCAGTTTCGGACTAGCGGCCGCCACCGGGGAGCTGTTTTTT.

The sample holds a few counts of this clone. Additional DNA sequences in this sample encode the identical CDR3. J is TRBJ1-1 and V is TRBV9, with D maybe TRBD1 (6 bases). V was pared by 0 bases and J by 3 bases, with 15 bases between. CDR3 length: 16 amino acids. Germline V gene sequence: CDR1 SGDLS, CDR2 YYNGEE. CDR3 sequence: CASSVATGQGYTEAFF. The CDR3 DNA reads TGTGCCAGCAGCGTAGCTACTGGGCAGGGGTACACTGAAGCTTTCTTT.

The rearrangement links TRBV9 to TRBJ2-7, with D perhaps TRBD1 (5 bases). CDR3 size: 14 residues. With 0 bases removed from V and 0 bases from J, the gap between germline ends came to 7 bases. Germline V gene sequence: CDR1 SGDLS, CDR2 YYNGEE. The CDR3 protein is CASSVEDISYEQYF. DNA for the CDR3: TGTGCCAGCAGCGTAGAGGACATCTCCTACGAGCAGTACTTC.

The chain is built from TRBV29-1 and TRBJ2-7; a weak D match, TRBD2 (6 bases). In germline, CDR1 is SQVTM, CDR2 ANQGSEA. Trimming pared 1 base from V and 3 bases from J, leaving 22 bases between. The CDR3 runs to 17 residues. CDR3 DNA: TGCAGCGTTGAAGTCCCCCCTTGGGAGGACACTCTCTACGAGCAGTACTTC. Translated, it gives CSVEVPPWEDTLYEQYF.

The chain carries TRBV30 and TRBJ1-1; perhaps TRBD1 as D (5 bases). Germline CDR1 is GTSNPN and CDR2 is SVGIG (reference sequence). The V end was cut by 2 bases, the J end by 2 bases, with 21 bases between. The CDR3 totals 17 residues. CDR3 sequence (DNA): TGTGCCTGGAGTTCCCCGGGAGTGAGGGGACGAAACACTGAAGCTTTCTTT. It encodes CAWSSPGVRGRNTEAFF.